The present entry profiles one TCR beta chain with its context. Its antigen is unknown. This record belongs to a study of naive and memory T cell subsets. Findings of the study overall: TCR transcript changes with activation or differentiation may affect this RNA method.

Four PCR rounds used nested alpha and beta constant region primers plus the SP2 primer. Blood and skin TCR RNA was reverse transcribed with alpha and beta constant primers. A single record per CDR3 protein comes from TCRdb applying MiXCR to the 5' RACE reads. The sample holds 45,000 to 55,000 distinct CDR3 sequences, over 3.5% seen once. Deletions cut 6 bases from V and 2 bases from J, with 12 bases between. The CDR3 runs 14 residues. Per germline, CDR1 SNHLY and CDR2 FYNNEI. An oligonucleotide containing a UMI was ligated to the 3' end of TCR cDNA. Input was about 1 to 1,100 ng of DNase-treated total RNA without cell sorting.

This clonotype originated in a female donor in good health. The chain employs TRBV2 and TRBJ2-3, with no clear D. CDR3 sequence (DNA): TGTGCCAGCAGAAAGAAGGAGACCACAGATACGCAGTATTTT. It translates to CASRKKETTDTQYF.